This entry lists 8 T cell receptor beta chains sequenced from one sample in a study of PD-L1 blockade in urothelial cancer. TCRdb keeps only in-frame clones here, not all; method: immunoSEQ multiplex PCR. Found here are roughly 20,000 clones, 70% to 90% of them singletons; the top ten hold about 3.8%. Source: PBMCs, taken around atezolizumab (anti-PD-L1) treatment. The receptors were sampled from a man in his fifties with urothelial cancer.

This rearrangement joins TRBV30 to TRBJ2-2; D unclear. The CDR3 runs to 13 residues. The germline V and J ends were trimmed by 0 bases and 5 bases, with 7 bases remaining between them. The germline gives CDR1 GTSNPN, CDR2 SVGIG (reference sequence). The CDR3 DNA is TGTGCCTGGAGTGTATCTCTAACCGGGGAGCTGTTTTTT. It is translated as CAWSVSLTGELFF. Drawing the rest from reference TRBV30 and TRBJ2-2, the complete variable domain is SQTIHQWPATLVQPVGSPLSLECTVEGTSNPNLYWYRQAAGRGLQLLFYSVGIGQISSEVPQNLSASRPQDRQFILSSKKLLLSDSGFYLCAWSVSLTGELFFGEGSRLTVL.

This chain joins TRBV4-3 and TRBJ2-4; 10 bases are shared with TRBD2. CDR1 and CDR2 from the germline V gene are LGHNA and YSLEER. This CDR3 has 16 amino acids. V was clipped by 1 base and J by 7 bases; unmatched bases: 7. This chain's CDR3 is CASSQGLAGSNNIQYF. The CDR3 nucleotides read TGCGCCAGCAGCCAAGGACTAGCGGGTAGCAATAACATTCAGTACTTC.

The chain uses TRBV14 and TRBJ2-5; the match to TRBD1 covers 9 bases. The V gene's germline CDR1 is SGHDN and CDR2 FVKESK. The CDR3 contains 14 residues. V was clipped by 6 bases and J by 5 bases; unmatched bases: 7. CDR3 coding DNA: TGTGCCAGCAGTCCGACAGGGGGTTGGGAGACCCAGTACTTC. Translation gives CASSPTGGWETQYF. Complete variable domain (other parts from reference TRBV14 and TRBJ2-5): EAGVTQFPSHSVIEKGQTVTLRCDPISGHDNLYWYRRVMGKEIKFLLHFVKESKQDESGMPNNRFLAERTGGTYSTLKVQPAELEDSGVYFCASSPTGGWETQYFGPGTRLLVL.

The chain's CDR3 is CASSKAVLQGLNTEAFF. Written as DNA, the CDR3 is TGTGCCAGCAGCAAAGCGGTTCTCCAGGGGTTGAACACTGAAGCTTTCTTT. J is TRBJ1-1 and V is TRBV21-1; the D call in the table, TRBD1, was not verified against the DNA. TRBV21-1 is a pseudogene segment. The length of the CDR3 is 17 residues.

The CDR3 spells CASSQTSGVSNEQFF. As DNA, the CDR3 is TGTGCCAGTAGTCAAACTAGCGGGGTCTCAAATGAGCAGTTCTTC. The chain has TRBV19 and TRBJ2-1; 10 bases are a match to TRBD2. V lost 5 bases and J lost 7; bases outside the gene matches: 8. Germline loops: CDR1 LNHDA, CDR2 SQIVND (reference sequence). The CDR3 consists of 15 residues.

In its sample, this clone was seen a few times. This chain uses TRBV25-1 with TRBJ2-1; D is ambiguous. With 4 bases removed from V and 3 bases from J, the gap between germline ends came to 4 bases. Per germline, CDR1 MGHDK and CDR2 SYGVNS. The CDR3 spans 12 residues. The CDR3 DNA reads TGTGCCAGCAGTGTCAACTACAATGAGCAGTTCTTC. It translates to CASSVNYNEQFF.

The genes are TRBV6-4 and TRBJ2-7, with 9 bases aligning to TRBD1. The CDR3 covers 14 residues. J was trimmed by 3 bases and V by 5 bases; bases with no gene match: 5. Germline V lookup: CDR1 MRHNA, CDR2 SNTAGT. The CDR3 loop is CASSPDRGVYEQYF. DNA of the CDR3: TGTGCCAGCAGTCCGGACAGGGGTGTCTACGAGCAGTACTTC.

The chain uses TRBV30 and TRBJ2-6; no reliable D call. V dropped 2 bases and J dropped 0 bases, with 8 bases sitting between them. Germline V gene sequence: CDR1 GTSNPN, CDR2 SVGIG (reference sequence). The CDR3 totals 15 residues. The CDR3, as DNA: TGTGCCTGGAGTCCAATCATCTCTGGGGCCAACGTCCTGACTTTC. Translation gives CAWSPIISGANVLTF.